This T cell receptor beta chain was retrieved from a study of neurological immune-mediated disorders. Whole-study results and caveats: One related-CDR3 cluster, identified by phylogenetic grouping, held the repertoires of 18 of 34 multiple sclerosis patients and was a possible signature.

CDR1 MGHRA and CDR2 YSYEKL come from the germline V gene. The length of the CDR3 is 12 residues. The germline V and J ends were trimmed by 3 bases and 7 bases, with 6 bases remaining between them. This clonotype was observed many times. Its antigen is as yet unknown. TCRdb re-analysed the 5' RACE reads in MiXCR, keeping a single row per CDR3 protein. The sample lists 95,000 to 150,000 distinct CDR3 sequences; more than 2.5% were seen once. The sequence was obtained from a woman in her 30s with multiple sclerosis. Sequenced: PBMCs. The chain employs TRBV4-1 and TRBJ1-4; D remains ambiguous. The CDR3 nucleotides are TGCGCCAGCAGCCACGTCGGTGAAAAACTGTTTTTT. It is translated as CASSHVGEKLFF.